The 15 T cell receptor beta chains presented below share a single source sample, sequenced in a study of long-term antiretroviral therapy in people with HIV. Run at survey level, the immunoSEQ assay was version v3.0. The assay was immunoSEQ multiplex PCR, and TCRdb's table has in-frame clones only and misses some. The repertoire has roughly 20,000 clones, around nine tenths of them found once; the top ten carry 3.5%. The sample here was unsorted PBMCs, taken 2.3 years after starting antiretroviral therapy. The receptors originated from a man in his 60s with HIV.

This clone was picked up one time. The chain has TRBV5-1 and TRBJ1-1; perhaps TRBD1 as D (5 bases). V was clipped by 0 bases and J by 7 bases, with 10 bases between them. CDR3 size: 13 residues. Germline-derived CDR1 and CDR2 are SGHRS and YFSETQ. CDR3 region: CASSLDGGGEAFF. The CDR3 DNA follows: TGCGCCAGCAGCTTGGACGGGGGGGGTGAAGCTTTCTTT. Drawing the rest from reference TRBV5-1 and TRBJ1-1, the complete variable domain is KAGVTQTPRYLIKTRGQQVTLSCSPISGHRSVSWYQQTPGQGLQFLFEYFSETQRNKGNFPGRFSGRQFSNSRSEMNVSTLELGDSALYLCASSLDGGGEAFFGQGTRLTVV.

The chain carries TRBV10-3 and TRBJ1-2; D gene ambiguous. Germline assignment: CDR1 ENHRY and CDR2 SYGVKD. Trimming stripped 8 bases from V and 3 bases from J, with 7 bases between. This CDR3 is built from 11 residues. This chain's CDR3 is CAISGDYGYTF. Here the CDR3 DNA reads TGTGCCATCTCTGGGGACTATGGCTACACCTTC.

The CDR3 bases are TGTGCCAGCAGTTCCGTTGGACAGGTCGACATTCAGTACTTC. Translation: CASSSVGQVDIQYF. V and J are TRBV28 and TRBJ2-4; 7 bases fit TRBD1. J was trimmed by 8 bases and V by 4 bases; bases with no gene match: 8. CDR1 and CDR2 from the germline V gene are MDHEN and SYDVKM. This CDR3 spans 14 amino acids.

The chain joins TRBV7-6 to TRBJ2-3; D gene ambiguous. This CDR3 has 13 amino acids. Per germline, CDR1 SGHVS and CDR2 FNYEAQ. Trimming removed 4 bases at V and 7 bases at J, with 12 bases between. In DNA, the CDR3 is TGTGCCAGCAGCTCGCGTCTCAGGAATACGCAGTATTTT. This gives the protein CASSSRLRNTQYF.

This chain uses TRBV4-2 with TRBJ1-3; D uncertain. This CDR3 contains 14 residues. The V gene lost 4 bases and the J gene lost 0 bases, with 7 bases spanning the gap. Germline V CDR1 and CDR2: LGHNA, YNFKEQ. CDR3 sequence reads: CASSRSSSGNTIYF. As DNA, the CDR3 is TGTGCCAGCAGCCGGTCCAGCTCTGGAAACACCATATATTTT.

The chain joins TRBV14 to TRBJ2-7; 13 bases are shared with TRBD2. The CDR3 spans 23 residues. Germline CDR1 reads SGHDN; CDR2 reads FVKESK. V lost 0 bases and J lost 6; bases outside the gene matches: 26. CDR3 in DNA: TGTGCCAGCAGCCAAGACCACGGACTAGCGGGGGTCTTCGCCCCTCGGAAGATTACCGAGCAGTACTTC. Its translation is CASSQDHGLAGVFAPRKITEQYF. The full variable domain, its missing parts supplied by reference TRBV14 and TRBJ2-7, is EAGVTQFPSHSVIEKGQTVTLRCDPISGHDNLYWYRRVMGKEIKFLLHFVKESKQDESGMPNNRFLAERTGGTYSTLKVQPAELEDSGVYFCASSQDHGLAGVFAPRKITEQYFGPGTRLTVT.

The chain uses TRBV11-1 and TRBJ2-3, with TRBD1 matching over 7 bases. Per germline, CDR1 SGHAT and CDR2 FQDESV (reference sequence). Losses at the gene ends were 5 bases for V and 2 bases for J; bases not matched to a gene: 16. The CDR3 is 18 amino acids. The CDR3: CASSLQGPTSWVTDTQYF. The CDR3 DNA reads as TGTGCCAGCAGCCTACAGGGGCCCACGTCATGGGTCACAGATACGCAGTATTTT.

The genes are TRBV29-1 and TRBJ1-2; D might be TRBD1 (5 bases). The CDR3 spans 14 residues. V lost 1 base and J 4 bases, leaving 13 bases between the germline ends. CDR1 is SQVTM and CDR2 is ANQGSEA in the germline V gene. For the CDR3, the DNA is TGCAGCGTTGAAGGGGCGGACACCATCTATGGCTACACCTTC. Translation gives CSVEGADTIYGYTF.

Here the CDR3 reads CASSGGGNEQYF. The DNA of the CDR3 is TGCGCCAGCAGCGGAGGGGGAAACGAGCAGTACTTC. The J gene is TRBJ2-7, the V gene TRBV10-1; D is tentatively TRBD1 or TRBD2 (6 bases each). This CDR3 has 12 amino acids. The germline gives CDR1 WNHNN, CDR2 SYGVQD (reference sequence). V lost 6 bases to trimming and J lost 5 bases, with 11 bases between them.

Remarks on this clone: Mismatch with germline at one junction end may stem from a read error. CDR3 DNA: TGTGCCAGTAGGCGGGGGGAGAACGCTGAAGCTTTCTTT. This encodes CASRRGENAEAFF. The chain employs TRBV2 and TRBJ1-1; perhaps TRBD1 as D (5 bases). The germline gives CDR1 SNHLY, CDR2 FYNNEI. This CDR3 is 13 amino acids long.

The gene calls are TRBV6-5 and TRBJ2-7; 9 nucleotides agree with TRBD1. J gave up 4 bases and V 6 bases, and 10 bases lay outside the gene matches. CDR3 size: 15 residues. Germline V CDR1 and CDR2: MNHEY, SVGAGI. The CDR3 DNA sequence: TGTGCCAGCAGCCACCGGGACAGGGAGATTTACGAGCAGTACTTC. It yields the protein CASSHRDREIYEQYF.

The chain has TRBV5-1 and TRBJ2-3, with 10 bases fitting TRBD2. The CDR3 has 15 amino acids. Per the germline V gene, CDR1 is SGHRS and CDR2 is YFSETQ. V dropped 4 bases and J dropped 2; count of bases not matched to a gene: 4. This chain's CDR3 is CASSSSGGNTDTQYF. As DNA, the CDR3 is TGCGCCAGCAGCAGTAGCGGGGGGAACACAGATACGCAGTATTTT. Full variable domain (missing parts from reference TRBV5-1 and TRBJ2-3): KAGVTQTPRYLIKTRGQQVTLSCSPISGHRSVSWYQQTPGQGLQFLFEYFSETQRNKGNFPGRFSGRQFSNSRSEMNVSTLELGDSALYLCASSSSGGNTDTQYFGPGTRLTVL.

This chain uses TRBV28 with TRBJ1-3, with D uncertain. Germline values: CDR1 MDHEN, CDR2 SYDVKM. This CDR3 is built from 17 residues. The ends were cut back, 5 bases at V and 0 bases at J, with 17 bases in the middle. Written as DNA, the CDR3 is TGTGCCAGCAGTCCCCGAAGAGGATTGAGCTCTGGAAACACCATATATTTT. As protein: CASSPRRGLSSGNTIYF.

The genes are TRBV10-3 and TRBJ2-1; D might be TRBD1 or TRBD2, each matching 5 bases. CDR3 length equals 14 residues. Germline V CDR1 and CDR2: ENHRY, SYGVKD. V gave up 4 bases and J gave up 7 bases, with 14 bases separating them. The CDR3 region has the DNA TGTGCCATCAGTGTGGGGGAGAGGAGTAATGAGCAGTTCTTC. Translating gives CAISVGERSNEQFF.

The CDR3 DNA reads as TGTGCCAGCAGCTTAGTCTTGAGGGGTATCTCTGGAAACACCATATATTTT. This encodes CASSLVLRGISGNTIYF. The chain recombines TRBV11-2 with TRBJ1-3; maybe TRBD1 (5 bases). CDR1 and CDR2 (germline): SGHAT, FQNNGV. This CDR3 contains 17 residues. V dropped 1 base and J dropped 0 bases, with 13 bases sitting between them.